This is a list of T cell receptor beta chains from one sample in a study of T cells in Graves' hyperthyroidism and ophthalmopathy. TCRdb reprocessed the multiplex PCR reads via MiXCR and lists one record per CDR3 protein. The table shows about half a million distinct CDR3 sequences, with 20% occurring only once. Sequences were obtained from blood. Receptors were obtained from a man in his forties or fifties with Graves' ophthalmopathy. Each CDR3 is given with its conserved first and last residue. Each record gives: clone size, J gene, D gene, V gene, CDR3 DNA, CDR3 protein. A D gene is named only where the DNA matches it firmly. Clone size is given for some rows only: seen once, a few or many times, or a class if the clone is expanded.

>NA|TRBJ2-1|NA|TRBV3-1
TGTGCCAGCAGCCAAGGTGAGCGGAAAAGGCAGTTCTTC
CASSQGERKRQFF
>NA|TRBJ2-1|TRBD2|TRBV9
TGTGCCAGCAGCGTAGGGGAGGGGCCCTACAATGAGCAGTTCTTC
CASSVGEGPYNEQFF
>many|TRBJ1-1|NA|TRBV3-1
TGTGCCAGCAGCCAAGTCGGGGTGCCCTTTGAAGCTTTCTTT
CASSQVGVPFEAFF
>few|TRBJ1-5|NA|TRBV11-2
TGTGCCAGCAGCTTAGAGGGCAGGGTAAGGCAGCCCCAGCATTTC
CASSLEGRVRQPQHF
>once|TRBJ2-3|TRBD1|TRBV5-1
TGCGCCAGCAGCTCCGGGACAGGGCGCACAGATACGCAGTATTTT
CASSSGTGRTDTQYF
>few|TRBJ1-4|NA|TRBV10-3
TGTGCCATCAGATCCGGGAGCGGTAATGAAAAACTGTTTTTT
CAIRSGSGNEKLFF
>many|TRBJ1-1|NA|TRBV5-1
TGCGCCAGCAGCCCCGGGTCTGCTAACACTGAAGCTTTCTTT
CASSPGSANTEAFF
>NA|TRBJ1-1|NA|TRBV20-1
TGCAGTGTACTCGGCGACACTTTTTTCGACGAAGCTTTCTTT
CSVLGDTFFDEAFF
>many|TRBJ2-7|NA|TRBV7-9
TGTGCCAGCAGCTTAGCGCAGGTTACCTACGAGCAGTACTTC
CASSLAQVTYEQYF
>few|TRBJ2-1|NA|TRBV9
TGTGCCAGCAGCGTAGAGATTAGCCTCTCCTACAATGAGCAGTTCTTC
CASSVEISLSYNEQFF
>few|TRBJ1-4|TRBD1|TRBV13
TGTGCCAGCAGATCGGGACAGGGGGCGCGGGAAAAACTGTTTTTT
CASRSGQGAREKLFF
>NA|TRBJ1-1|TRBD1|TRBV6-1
TGTGCCAGCAGTATCCGGGACAGGAACACTGAAGCTTTCTTT
CASSIRDRNTEAFF
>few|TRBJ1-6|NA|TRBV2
TGTGCCACCCGGGACGGATATAATTCACCCCTCCACTTT
CATRDGYNSPLHF
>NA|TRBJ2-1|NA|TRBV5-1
TGCGCCAGCAGCGGCCCCCCGGGGGCGCGGGGCAATGAGCAGTTCTTC
CASSGPPGARGNEQFF
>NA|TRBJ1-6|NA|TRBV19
TGTGCCAGTAGTACCCAGGGCCCGGGAAATTCACCCCTCCACTTT
CASSTQGPGNSPLHF
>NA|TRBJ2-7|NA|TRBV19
TGTGCCAGTAGTATGGATAGGAGTGGAAACGAGCAGTACTTC
CASSMDRSGNEQYF
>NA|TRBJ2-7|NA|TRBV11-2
TGTGCCGGCAGCCTCGGGCTCTCCTACGAGCAGTACTTC
CAGSLGLSYEQYF
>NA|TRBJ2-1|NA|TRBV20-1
TGCAGTGCAAACACCGGGACCACCACCCGCAATGAGCAGTTCTTC
CSANTGTTTRNEQFF
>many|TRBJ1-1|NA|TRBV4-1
TGCGCCAGCAGCCAAGGAGACCGCCGAGAAGCTTTCTTT
CASSQGDRREAFF
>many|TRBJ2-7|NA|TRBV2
TGTGCCAGCAGTAGTTATCGGGGGAACGAGCAGTACTTC
CASSSYRGNEQYF
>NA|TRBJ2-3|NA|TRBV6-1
TGTGCCAGCAGTGATCCAGGGAGCCATACGCAGTATTTT
CASSDPGSHTQYF
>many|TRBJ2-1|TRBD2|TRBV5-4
TGTGCCAGCAGCTTGAGGCTAGCGGGAGGTGAGCAGTTCTTC
CASSLRLAGGEQFF
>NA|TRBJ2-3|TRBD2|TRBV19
TGTGCCAGTAGTATTGCGGGAGGGCCAGATACGCAGTATTTT
CASSIAGGPDTQYF